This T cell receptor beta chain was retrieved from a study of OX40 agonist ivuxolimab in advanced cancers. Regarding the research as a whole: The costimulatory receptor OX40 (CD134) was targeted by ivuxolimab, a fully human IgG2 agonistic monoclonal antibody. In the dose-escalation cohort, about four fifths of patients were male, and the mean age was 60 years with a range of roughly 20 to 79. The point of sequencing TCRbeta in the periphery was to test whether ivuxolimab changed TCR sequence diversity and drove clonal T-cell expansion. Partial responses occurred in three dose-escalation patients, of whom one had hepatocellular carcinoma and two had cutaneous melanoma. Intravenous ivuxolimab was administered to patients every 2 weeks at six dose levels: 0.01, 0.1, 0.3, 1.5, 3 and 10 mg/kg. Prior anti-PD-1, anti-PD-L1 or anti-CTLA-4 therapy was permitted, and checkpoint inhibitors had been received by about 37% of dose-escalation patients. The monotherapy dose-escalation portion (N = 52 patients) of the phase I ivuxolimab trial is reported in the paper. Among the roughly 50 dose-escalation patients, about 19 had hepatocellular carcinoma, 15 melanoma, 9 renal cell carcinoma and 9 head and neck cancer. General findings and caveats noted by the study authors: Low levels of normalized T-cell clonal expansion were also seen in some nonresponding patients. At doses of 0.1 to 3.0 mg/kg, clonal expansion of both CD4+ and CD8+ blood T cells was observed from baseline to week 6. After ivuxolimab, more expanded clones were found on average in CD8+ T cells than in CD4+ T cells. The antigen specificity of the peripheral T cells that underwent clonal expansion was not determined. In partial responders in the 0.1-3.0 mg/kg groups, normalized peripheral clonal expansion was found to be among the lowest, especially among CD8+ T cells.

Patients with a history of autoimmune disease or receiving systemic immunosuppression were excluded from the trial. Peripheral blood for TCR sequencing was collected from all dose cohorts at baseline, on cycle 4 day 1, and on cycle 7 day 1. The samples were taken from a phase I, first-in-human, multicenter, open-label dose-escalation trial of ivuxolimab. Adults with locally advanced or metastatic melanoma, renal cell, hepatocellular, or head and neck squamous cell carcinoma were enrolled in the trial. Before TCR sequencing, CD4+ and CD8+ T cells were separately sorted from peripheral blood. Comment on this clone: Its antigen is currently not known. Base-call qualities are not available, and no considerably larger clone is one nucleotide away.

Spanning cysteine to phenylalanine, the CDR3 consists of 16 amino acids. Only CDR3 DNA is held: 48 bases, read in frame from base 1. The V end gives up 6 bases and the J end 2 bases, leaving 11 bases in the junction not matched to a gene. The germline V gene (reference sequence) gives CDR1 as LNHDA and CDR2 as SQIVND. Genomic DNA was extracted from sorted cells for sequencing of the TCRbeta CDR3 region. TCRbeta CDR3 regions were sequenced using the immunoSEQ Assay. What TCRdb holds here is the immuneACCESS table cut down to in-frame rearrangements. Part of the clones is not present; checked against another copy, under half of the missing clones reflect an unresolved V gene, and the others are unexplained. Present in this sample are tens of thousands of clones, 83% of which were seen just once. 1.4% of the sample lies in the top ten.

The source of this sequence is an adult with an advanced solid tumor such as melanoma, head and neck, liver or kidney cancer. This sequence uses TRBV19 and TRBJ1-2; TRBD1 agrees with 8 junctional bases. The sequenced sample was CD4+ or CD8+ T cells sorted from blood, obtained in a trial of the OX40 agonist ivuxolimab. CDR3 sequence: CASRGGGQGRNYGYTF. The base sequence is TGTGCCAGTAGGGGAGGTGGACAGGGCCGGAACTATGGCTACACCTTC.